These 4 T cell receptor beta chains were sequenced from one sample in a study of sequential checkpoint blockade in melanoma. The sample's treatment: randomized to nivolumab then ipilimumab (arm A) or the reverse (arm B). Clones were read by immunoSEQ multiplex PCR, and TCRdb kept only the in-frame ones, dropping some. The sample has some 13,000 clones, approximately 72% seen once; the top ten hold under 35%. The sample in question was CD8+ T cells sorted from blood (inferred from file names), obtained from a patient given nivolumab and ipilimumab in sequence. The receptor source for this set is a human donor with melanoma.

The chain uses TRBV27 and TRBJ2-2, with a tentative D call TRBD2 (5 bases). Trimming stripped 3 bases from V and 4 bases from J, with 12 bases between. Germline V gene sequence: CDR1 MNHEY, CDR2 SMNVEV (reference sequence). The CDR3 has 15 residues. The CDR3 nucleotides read TGTGCCAGCAGTTTTGGGGTGGCGGGCACCGGGGAGCTGTTTTTT. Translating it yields CASSFGVAGTGELFF.

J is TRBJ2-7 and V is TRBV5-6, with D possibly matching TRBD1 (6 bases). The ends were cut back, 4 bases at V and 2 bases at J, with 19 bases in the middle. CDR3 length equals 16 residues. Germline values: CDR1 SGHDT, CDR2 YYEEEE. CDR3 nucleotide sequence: TGTGCCAGCAGCCCCCCACCAGGGGAATCGACCTACGAGCAGTACTTC. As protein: CASSPPPGESTYEQYF.

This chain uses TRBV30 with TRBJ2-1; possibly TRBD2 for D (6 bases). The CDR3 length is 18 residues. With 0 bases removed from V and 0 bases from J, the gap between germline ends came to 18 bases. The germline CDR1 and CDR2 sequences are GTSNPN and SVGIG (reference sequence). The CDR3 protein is CAWSVPAWATSSYNEQFF. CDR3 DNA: TGTGCCTGGAGTGTACCGGCCTGGGCGACTAGCTCCTACAATGAGCAGTTCTTC.

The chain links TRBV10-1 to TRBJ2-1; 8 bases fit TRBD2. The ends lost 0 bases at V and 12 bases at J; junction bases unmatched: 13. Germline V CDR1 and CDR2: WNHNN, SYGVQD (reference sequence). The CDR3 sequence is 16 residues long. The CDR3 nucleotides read TGCGCCAGCAGTGAGTCGGGACTAGGAGGGTTACAGGGGCAGTTCTTC. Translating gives CASSESGLGGLQGQFF.